This TCR beta chain comes out of a study of T cell responses to AZD1222 COVID-19 vaccine (dated by TCRdb to the early 2020s). With regard to the full study: A total of more than 230 trial participants underwent TCR sequencing, of whom around 210 had received two doses of AZD1222 and around 26 had received two doses of the MenACWY control vaccine. Trial participants were enrolled into age subgroups of 18-55, 56-69 and 70-plus years, which contained roughly 150, 30 and 60 TCR-sequenced participants, respectively.

In light of the paper, this sample's time point label describes: baseline before first vaccination. The treatment or condition label here, explained by the study, means: meningococcal conjugate vaccine given as trial control. Vaccinee samples were obtained from the UK trials COV001 and COV002, which included a single-blind randomized controlled phase 2/3 trial of AZD1222 (ChAdOx1 nCoV-19) in healthy adults. For TCRbeta chain sequencing, PBMC samples were collected from trial participants at day 0 and at day 28 after the second dose. The CDR3 regions of human TCRbeta chains were analyzed by immunosequencing. The authors' analysis ran thus. Repertoire TCRs were matched against a reference library of SARS-CoV-2-specific TCRs generated with the MIRA antigen-specificity platform. Breadth was defined as the fraction of unique TCRs that were SARS-CoV-2-associated. Depth was defined as the fraction of total T cells that were SARS-CoV-2-associated. Using the MIRA data, each spike-specific TCR was mapped to the spike region that the TCR reacts to and placed in a CD4 or CD8 class. Log10-transformed breadth and depth values were compared by one-way ANOVA with Sidak's multiple comparisons tests. This immuneACCESS table, as held by TCRdb, lists in-frame sequences with V and J called but not all clones. Of the missing ones, under half trace to an unresolved V gene in checked studies; the others have no known cause. The DNA was the basis for D and trimming; V, J and clone size are from that table. For this sample the table gives about 160,000 clones, of which about 91% were detected only once. The biggest ten clones account for roughly 4.5% of the sample.

Notes on this clone: Its antigen is not yet known. The input lacks base qualities; no much larger clone sits a single base away.

Relative to germline, V is 5 bases shorter and J is 5 bases shorter, with 18 bases between their ends. Including the terminal cysteine and phenylalanine, the CDR3 comprises 15 residues. Only CDR3 DNA remains: 45 bases, in frame from the first base. CDR1 is given as LNHDA and CDR2 as SQIVND, both from the germline V gene (reference sequence). The paper as a whole reports these results and caveats: Conclusions about previously exposed vaccinees were limited because only a handful of AZD1222 recipients were SARS-CoV-2 seropositive at baseline. The 56-69-year group was small, and its depth increase did not reach significance, likely because of low power. Because no day 14 peak-response samples were available, the repertoires could be characterized only after the peak T cell response. A significant rise in spike-specific TCR breadth and depth was observed after two AZD1222 doses relative to day 0 and relative to MenACWY recipients. Reportedly, almost half of the unique spike-specific TCRs recognized epitopes lying outside the regions that are mutated in the B.1.351 and B.1.1.7 variants. Participants were mostly white British, with more females than males. The authors suggested clonal diversity may have been underestimated. The vaccine-associated CD4 TCRs covered the entire spike protein, and the dominant responses fell in regions 160-218 and 743-854.

Recombination joined TRBV19 with TRBJ2-5; the D segment cannot be called with confidence. The sample was peripheral blood, taken on day 0 of MenACWY control vaccination. The source of this sequence is an adult in good health. The base sequence is TGTGCCAGTAGTCTAAGGCCCACGACGGTTGAGACCCAGTACTTC. It codes for CASSLRPTTVETQYF.